This is a list of T cell receptor beta chains from one sample in a study of blood T cell repertoires in COVID-19. Assay: immunoSEQ multiplex PCR; the TCRdb copy retains only in-frame clones and omits some. This table holds about 200,000 clones, roughly 80% found once. The sample was peripheral blood. The receptors come from an elderly woman with acute or convalescent COVID-19. Each CDR3 is given with its conserved first and last residue. The D gene is left open where the match is weak. Not every row has a clone size; where given, it reads once, few, many or a size class.

CDR3 DNA,CDR3 protein,J gene,D gene,V gene,clone size
TGTGCCACTTACCACCTCGGCTACGAGCAGTACTTC,CATYHLGYEQYF,TRBJ2-7,-,TRBV28,-
TGTGCCATCAGTGAAGGAGTTCGCACTGAAGCTTTCTTT,CAISEGVRTEAFF,TRBJ1-1,-,TRBV10-3,-
TGTGCCAGAAGCCGGCGCTGCGGGGCTTACGAGCAGTACTTC,CARSRRCGAYEQYF,TRBJ2-7,-,TRBV5-3,-
TGTGCCAGCAGCTCCAGGGGTGGCAATCAGCCCCAGCATTTT,CASSSRGGNQPQHF,TRBJ1-5,-,TRBV7-9,-
TGTGCCAGACCCACCATGGCAGACAAGGGAAACACCATATATTTT,CARPTMADKGNTIYF,TRBJ1-3,-,TRBV19,-
TGTGCCAGTAGTATCGGAGGGCGCGACTATGGCTACACCTTC,CASSIGGRDYGYTF,TRBJ1-2,-,TRBV19,-
TGTGCCAGCTCGGTCAGGGGCTCGACGAACACCGGGGAGCTGTTTTTT,CASSVRGSTNTGELFF,TRBJ2-2,-,TRBV18,-
TGTGCCATCAGTCCACCCAATCGACAGGGGATAGATACGCAGTATTTT,CAISPPNRQGIDTQYF,TRBJ2-3,TRBD1,TRBV10-3,-
TGTGCCAGCAGTGAATTCCAGGTGAACACTGAAGCTTTCTTT,CASSEFQVNTEAFF,TRBJ1-1,-,TRBV6-1,-
TGTGCCAGCAGCACCGGGACACGCTCTGGAAACACCATATATTTT,CASSTGTRSGNTIYF,TRBJ1-3,-,TRBV6-5,-
TGTGCCAGCACCAAAGGGGAGGCGGGTTGGGAGACCCAGTACTTC,CASTKGEAGWETQYF,TRBJ2-5,-,TRBV2,-
TGTGCCAGCAGTGAAGGGACAGGGTCGGTTGAAAAACTGTTTTTT,CASSEGTGSVEKLFF,TRBJ1-4,TRBD1,TRBV6-1,-
TGTGCCAGCACCGGACTTGGGGTTACTGAAGCTTTCTTT,CASTGLGVTEAFF,TRBJ1-1,-,TRBV6-5,-
TGTGCCAGCAGTTACTCCCAAATAGCGGGAGAGACCCAGTACTTC,CASSYSQIAGETQYF,TRBJ2-5,TRBD2,TRBV6-5,-
TGTGCCAGCAGCTTCGGACTAGCGGGGGCCGCGGGCACAGATACGCAGTATTTT,CASSFGLAGAAGTDTQYF,TRBJ2-3,TRBD2,TRBV5-8,once
TGTGCCAGCAGCCAAAGACGGGGGACAGGGATTTATGGCTACACCTTC,CASSQRRGTGIYGYTF,TRBJ1-2,TRBD1,TRBV3-1/TRBV3-2,-
TGTGCCAGCAGTTCTGGACAGCCCTATGGCTACACCTTC,CASSSGQPYGYTF,TRBJ1-2,-,TRBV12-3/TRBV12-4,-
TGCGCCAGCAGCTTGTCGCCAGTGGGAAGAGGGACTAATGAAAAACTGTTTTTT,CASSLSPVGRGTNEKLFF,TRBJ1-4,-,TRBV5-1,-
TGTGCCAGCCGTTTTGGGGGCCTTGATAGTGAAAAACTGTTTTTT,CASRFGGLDSEKLFF,TRBJ1-4,-,TRBV2,-
TGTGCCAGCAGCGAGCGACAGACAGATACGCAGTATTTT,CASSERQTDTQYF,TRBJ2-3,-,TRBV11-3,-
TGTGCCAGCAGTTCCGGGGTGGGCTATGGCTACACCTTC,CASSSGVGYGYTF,TRBJ1-2,-,TRBV6-5,-
TGTGCCAGCTCACCTCCGGGACAAGGACCCTACGAGCAGTACTTC,CASSPPGQGPYEQYF,TRBJ2-7,-,TRBV18,-
TGCGCCAGCAGCTTGGAGGGGGCAGGGTCCTACAATGAGCAGTTCTTC,CASSLEGAGSYNEQFF,TRBJ2-1,TRBD1,TRBV5-1,many
TGTGCCAGTGGGGAAGCAGGGAGCAATCAGCCCCAGCATTTT,CASGEAGSNQPQHF,TRBJ1-5,-,TRBV19,-
TGTGCCAGCAGAATCTCGGACAGGGCTGGAAACACCATATATTTT,CASRISDRAGNTIYF,TRBJ1-3,TRBD1,TRBV6-5,-
TGTGCCAGCAGCAGCGGACTAGCGGCCGTCCGAGAGACCCAGTACTTC,CASSSGLAAVRETQYF,TRBJ2-5,TRBD2,TRBV7-9,-
TGTGCCAGCAGCACGGAGACAGGGGGGCGGCTGTTTTTT,CASSTETGGRLFF,TRBJ1-4,TRBD1,TRBV5-4,-
TGCGCCAGCAGCCCCTTCTCTAGCGGGAGTGGCACAGATACGCAGTATTTT,CASSPFSSGSGTDTQYF,TRBJ2-3,TRBD2,TRBV5-1,-
TGTGCCAGCAGCCCAGAGAGGAGCCTGGAAAAACTGTTTTTT,CASSPERSLEKLFF,TRBJ1-4,-,TRBV5-4,few
TGCAGCGGAAATCTAGCGGGGGGGTCCTCTAGCACAGATACGCAGTATTTT,CSGNLAGGSSSTDTQYF,TRBJ2-3,TRBD2,TRBV29-1,-
TGTGCCAGCAGCCAGAGGGGACAGACCCAAGAGACCCAGTACTTC,CASSQRGQTQETQYF,TRBJ2-5,TRBD1,TRBV4-2,once
TGTGCCAGCAGTCAAACAGGGGGGAGCAATCAGCCCCAGCATTTT,CASSQTGGSNQPQHF,TRBJ1-5,TRBD1,TRBV6-2/TRBV6-3,-